These T cell receptor beta chains were read from a single sample in a study of cytomegalovirus exposure and HLA in healthy donors. This table comes from immunoSEQ multiplex PCR, and its TCRdb copy is limited to in-frame clones, with some not included. The repertoire consists of roughly 180,000 clones, with around four fifths occurring once and the leading ten covering approximately 1.3%. The sample taken for sequencing was PBMCs. The receptors come from a man aged 25 to 40 in good health and CMV-seronegative. The CDR3 runs from the conserved cysteine through the conserved F or W. Each record gives: CDR3 DNA, CDR3 protein, D gene, clone size, V gene, J gene. D genes are given only for firm matches. Size values are once, few and many counts, or a class for expanded clones, and some rows have none.

TGTGCCTGGAGTGTATGGGGCACCTATGGCTACACCTTC	CAWSVWGTYGYTF	-	-	TRBV30	TRBJ1-2
TGTGCCAGCAGTCCCGACAGGAGCCAAGAGACCCAGTACTTC	CASSPDRSQETQYF	-	-	TRBV2	TRBJ2-5
TGTGCCACCAGCGAGCCCAGGGGGTTGAACACTGAAGCTTTCTTT	CATSEPRGLNTEAFF	TRBD1	-	TRBV15	TRBJ1-1
TGCGCCAGCAGCTTGGTGCTGTCGGGCTACAATGAGCAGTTCTTC	CASSLVLSGYNEQFF	-	few	TRBV5-1	TRBJ2-1
TGTGCCAGCTCGAGGGACATCAACTATGGCTACACCTTC	CASSRDINYGYTF	-	-	TRBV18	TRBJ1-2
TGTGCCAGCAGCTCTCTAAACCCGACAGCGAACACCGGGGAGCTGTTTTTT	CASSSLNPTANTGELFF	-	once	TRBV7-6	TRBJ2-2
TGTGCCTGGAGTGACGGGGGGACCTGGAGGAACGAGCAGTACTTC	CAWSDGGTWRNEQYF	TRBD2	-	TRBV30	TRBJ2-7
TGTGCCAGCAGGCGAACCGGGACAGGGAACTATGGCTACACCTTC	CASRRTGTGNYGYTF	TRBD1	few	TRBV27	TRBJ1-2
TGTGCCAGCAGCGTAGCAGGGGCTGGGGCCAACGTCCTGACTTTC	CASSVAGAGANVLTF	-	once	TRBV9	TRBJ2-6
TGTGCCAGCAGCTTAGGCAGTGATCAGCCCCAGCATTTT	CASSLGSDQPQHF	-	-	TRBV11-2	TRBJ1-5
TGTGCCAGCAGCCTGGGACAGGGTGGGTACGAGCAGTACTTC	CASSLGQGGYEQYF	TRBD1	-	TRBV13	TRBJ2-7
TGTGCCAGCTCGCCCGGGACAGGGGTGACTCAGCCCCAGCATTTT	CASSPGTGVTQPQHF	TRBD1	-	TRBV18	TRBJ1-5
TGTGCCAGCATCCACGCGGCAAACTATGGCTACACCTTC	CASIHAANYGYTF	-	-	TRBV28	TRBJ1-2
TGTGCCAGCAGCCCCCAAGCCCCGGGACTAGCCAATGAGCAGTTCTTC	CASSPQAPGLANEQFF	TRBD2	-	TRBV7-2	TRBJ2-1
TGTGCCTGGAGTGTGCTAGCGGGAGGAAAGGATACGCAGTATTTT	CAWSVLAGGKDTQYF	TRBD2	-	TRBV30	TRBJ2-3
TGTGCCAGCAGCTTAGAAGTTCAGGGGGCGCGGCATTTT	CASSLEVQGARHF	TRBD1	-	TRBV7-2	TRBJ1-5
TGTGCCAGCAGCTTAACGACAGGGGGCTATCAGCCCCAGCATTTT	CASSLTTGGYQPQHF	TRBD1	-	TRBV7-2	TRBJ1-5